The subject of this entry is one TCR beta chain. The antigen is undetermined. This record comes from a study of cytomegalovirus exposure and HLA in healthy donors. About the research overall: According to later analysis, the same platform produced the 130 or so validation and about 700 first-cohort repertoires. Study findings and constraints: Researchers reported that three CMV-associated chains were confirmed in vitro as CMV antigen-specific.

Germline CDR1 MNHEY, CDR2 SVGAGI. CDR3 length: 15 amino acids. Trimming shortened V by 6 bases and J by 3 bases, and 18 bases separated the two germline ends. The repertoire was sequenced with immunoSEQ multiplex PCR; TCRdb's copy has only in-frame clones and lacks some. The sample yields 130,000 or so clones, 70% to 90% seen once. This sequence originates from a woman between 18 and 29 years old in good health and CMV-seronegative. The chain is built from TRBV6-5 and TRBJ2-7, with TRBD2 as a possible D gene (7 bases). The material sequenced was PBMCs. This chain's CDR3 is CASSPWGGASYEQYF. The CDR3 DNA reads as TGTGCCAGCAGCCCGTGGGGGGGGGCGAGCTACGAGCAGTACTTC.